The rows below give T cell receptor beta chains drawn from one sample of a study of blood T cells in healthy people across ages. One entry per CDR3 protein, called by TCRdb with MiXCR from the 5' RACE reads. This table holds about a million distinct CDR3 sequences, just over 50% found once. The sequenced sample was blood. All receptors derive from a woman aged 55-69 years in good health. The CDR3 runs from the conserved cysteine through the conserved F or W. Each record gives: CDR3 DNA, CDR3 protein, D gene, V gene, J gene, clone size. A D gene is named only where the DNA matches it firmly. Clone size is stated in some rows and not others, as once, few, many or a class when expanded.

TGTGCCTCCCTCCGTCGGGCTAACACAGATACGCAGTATTTT,CASLRRANTDTQYF,NA,TRBV2,TRBJ2-3,few
TGTGCCAGCAGTGTCACAGGGGGCAGCTATGGCTACACCTTC,CASSVTGGSYGYTF,TRBD1,TRBV6-6,TRBJ1-2,NA
TGTGCCAGCAGCCAAGATGGGCTAGCGGGAGCCTACCAAGAGACCCAGTACTTC,CASSQDGLAGAYQETQYF,TRBD2,TRBV4-2,TRBJ2-5,NA
TGTGCCAGCAGCCAAATGGCGGACGAGCAGTACTTC,CASSQMADEQYF,NA,TRBV3-1,TRBJ2-7,NA
TGTGCCAGCAGCATTATCGCTAGCAGGACAGAGACCCAGTACTTC,CASSIIASRTETQYF,NA,TRBV14,TRBJ2-5,few
TGTGCCAGCGCCAGGAGGGCCACCAATGAGCAGTTCTTC,CASARRATNEQFF,NA,TRBV27,TRBJ2-1,NA
TGCAGCGTTGAAGTCTTCAATGAGCAGTTCTTC,CSVEVFNEQFF,NA,TRBV29-1,TRBJ2-1,NA
TGTGCCAGCAGCCTAAGGGCGGGAACCCCCTACGAGCAGTACTTC,CASSLRAGTPYEQYF,NA,TRBV7-2,TRBJ2-7,NA
TGTGCCAGCAGTACGGACCGCGGGGGAGCCAAAAACATTCAGTACTTC,CASSTDRGGAKNIQYF,TRBD2,TRBV6-2/TRBV6-3,TRBJ2-4,few
TGTGCCAGCAGCTTAGCGAATCCCGCCTACGAGCAGTACTTC,CASSLANPAYEQYF,NA,TRBV7-6,TRBJ2-7,few
TGTGCCACCCGGACTAGCGGCTACGAGCAGTACTTC,CATRTSGYEQYF,TRBD2,TRBV6-5,TRBJ2-7,NA
TGTGCCAGCAGCCTTACCGGGACAGGGATGCAGTACTTC,CASSLTGTGMQYF,TRBD1,TRBV4-2,TRBJ2-4,few